Listed below are T cell receptor beta chains from one sample, sequenced in a study of blood T cell repertoires in COVID-19. Repertoires were generated with immunoSEQ multiplex PCR, while TCRdb's copy carries only in-frame clones and drops some. The table includes some 370,000 clones, roughly four fifths detected once. Sequenced sample: PBMCs or T cells enriched from blood (not recorded which). All receptors derive from a woman aged 50 to 60 who had recovered from COVID-19. CDR3s leave out the opening cysteine and the closing phenylalanine or tryptophan. Clone sizes are given selectively: once, few, many, or a class where the clone is expanded.

clone_size v_call cdr3_aa
NA TRBV9 ASSVQGAAEAF
few TRBV23-1 ASSRTGTGVGQPQH
NA TRBV7-2 ASSPAGEAYNEQF
NA TRBV7-9 ASGTASAEKLF
NA TRBV21-1 ASSKETSGRASGELF
NA TRBV2 ASRRMGAGGGGAF
NA TRBV5-4 AISNRESGTQY
NA TRBV3-1/TRBV3-2 ASSQDNVRGEQY
once TRBV19 ASSTGTVQETQY
NA TRBV18 ASSPGTGNTEAF
NA TRBV5-1 ASSSGLAGGSYNEQF
NA TRBV18 ASSPRPASGSSSAKNIQY
NA TRBV10-3 AIKLADTQY
NA TRBV10-2 ASTTGTENTEAF
NA TRBV9 ASSKLGRDYGYT
NA TRBV19 ASRTGVGDYEQY
NA TRBV18 ASSPLLAGEGNEQF
NA TRBV19 ASTQAVGQPQH
NA TRBV3-1/TRBV3-2 ASSQDFGQMNTEAF
once TRBV7-2 ASSKQGDQPQH
NA TRBV5-4 ASSYPDRVYASGANVLT